Shown below are 27 T cell receptor beta chains from a single sample sequenced in a study of T cell changes during pregnancy in multiple sclerosis. TCRdb keeps only in-frame clones here, not all; method: immunoSEQ multiplex PCR. The sample holds 50,000 to 65,000 clones, roughly nine tenths seen once. The sample consisted of CD8+ T cells from peripheral blood mononuclear cells, taken before pregnancy. The receptors shown here come from a female donor with multiple sclerosis, enrolled in a pregnancy study.

The chain uses TRBV6-4 and TRBJ1-2; no definite D call. Trimming took off 0 bases at V and 0 bases at J, with 8 bases between the two ends. The CDR3 is 15 residues long. Germline V gives CDR1 MRHNA, CDR2 SNTAGT. The CDR3 reads CASSDSGSPNYGYTF. CDR3 DNA sequence: TGTGCCAGCAGTGACTCGGGCAGCCCTAACTATGGCTACACCTTC.

The CDR3 spells CASSSTSGAGDTQYF. The CDR3 DNA reads TGCGCCAGCAGCTCGACTAGCGGGGCGGGAGATACGCAGTATTTT. This chain uses TRBV5-1 with TRBJ2-3, with 11 bases fitting TRBD2. Germline V CDR1 and CDR2: SGHRS, YFSETQ. V was clipped by 3 bases and J by 5 bases; unmatched bases: 5. The CDR3 loop spans 15 amino acids.

The rearrangement links TRBV4-1 to TRBJ1-1; 10 bases are shared with TRBD1. Trimming took 6 bases from V and 8 from J; bases not matched to a gene: 0. CDR3 length: 11 amino acids. Per germline, CDR1 MGHRA and CDR2 YSYEKL. For the CDR3, the DNA is TGCGCCAGCAGGGGACAGGGGGAAGCTTTCTTT. Translated, it gives CASRGQGEAFF.

The chain uses TRBV30 and TRBJ2-7, with no clear D. CDR1 GTSNPN and CDR2 SVGIG come from the germline V gene (reference sequence). The CDR3 has 12 amino acids. V was clipped by 7 bases and J by 2 bases, with 12 bases between them. The CDR3 reads CASADRAYEQYF. In DNA form, the CDR3 reads TGTGCCTCGGCCGATCGGGCCTACGAGCAGTACTTC. The variable domain in full, completed from reference TRBV30 and TRBJ2-7, reads SQTIHQWPATLVQPVGSPLSLECTVEGTSNPNLYWYRQAAGRGLQLLFYSVGIGQISSEVPQNLSASRPQDRQFILSSKKLLLSDSGFYLCASADRAYEQYFGPGTRLTVT.

CDR3 amino acids: CSVGSLAGASTGELFF. The CDR3 DNA is TGCAGCGTCGGAAGTCTAGCGGGGGCCTCCACCGGGGAGCTGTTTTTT. This chain links TRBV29-1 with TRBJ2-2, with 10 bases fitting TRBD2. This CDR3 region has 16 residues. V lost 6 bases and J lost 4; bases outside the gene matches: 11. Germline assignment: CDR1 SQVTM and CDR2 ANQGSEA.

J is TRBJ1-6 and V is TRBV21-1; the listed D gene, TRBD1, was not tested against the DNA. TRBV21-1 is designated a pseudogene. This CDR3 has 18 residues. In nucleotides, the CDR3 is TGTGCCAGCAGCAAAAGCGGGGGTGGGGACAGGGGTGGATCACCCCTCCACTTT. Translating it yields CASSKSGGGDRGGSPLHF.

The chain recombines TRBV19 with TRBJ2-2; D unresolved. The V and J ends lost 1 base and 13 bases respectively, with 16 bases between them. This CDR3 is 14 amino acids long. CDR1 is LNHDA, CDR2 SQIVND, per germline (reference sequence). CDR3 bases: TGTGCCAGTAGTATAGTTGAGCGAGAACGAGGGCTGTTTTTT. Translation gives CASSIVERERGLFF.

The chain is built from TRBV4-2 and TRBJ1-5, with D possibly matching TRBD1 (5 bases). Trimming took 3 bases from V and 4 from J, leaving 7 bases between them. This CDR3 is built from 13 residues. The germline V gene has CDR1 LGHNA and CDR2 YNFKEQ. CDR3 DNA: TGTGCCAGCAGCCACCAGGGTAATCAGCCCCAGCATTTT. As protein: CASSHQGNQPQHF.

This clone was picked up one time. The chain joins TRBV6-4 to TRBJ2-3, with a tentative D call TRBD2 (6 bases). CDR1 is MRHNA and CDR2 is SNTAGT in the germline V gene. The CDR3 totals 14 residues. Trimming removed 3 bases from V and 3 bases from J, with 10 bases in between. The CDR3 loop reads CASSEARDTDTQYF. The CDR3 region has the DNA TGTGCCAGCAGTGAAGCGCGGGATACAGATACGCAGTATTTT.

The chain uses TRBV11-2 and TRBJ2-7; 8 nucleotides match TRBD2. The germline V gene has CDR1 SGHAT and CDR2 FQNNGV. The J segment lost 0 bases and the V segment lost 3 bases, leaving 4 bases of the junction unmatched. This CDR3 contains 15 residues. The CDR3 loop reads CASSFGTSHSYEQYF. The CDR3 bases are TGTGCCAGCAGCTTTGGGACTAGTCACTCCTACGAGCAGTACTTC.

The chain employs TRBV7-3 and TRBJ1-6, with D tentatively TRBD1 (5 bases). Germline V gene data show CDR1 as SGHTA and CDR2 as FQGTGA. Trimming removed 1 base from V and 14 bases from J, with 15 bases in between. This CDR3 is built from 14 residues. The CDR3 sequence: CASSLNAGVAALHF. The CDR3, as DNA: TGTGCCAGCAGCTTAAACGCGGGGGTGGCGGCCCTCCACTTT.

The chain is built from TRBV7-2 and TRBJ2-1; tentative D call: TRBD2 (5 bases). Between the trimmed V and J ends, which lost 5 bases and 0 bases, there was a span of 20 bases. CDR3 size: 18 residues. Germline lookup yields CDR1 SGHTA and CDR2 FQGNSA. In nucleotides, the CDR3 is TGTGCCAGCAGCCACCCCCGAGCGGAGATAAGCTCCTACAATGAGCAGTTCTTC. Translation gives CASSHPRAEISSYNEQFF.

This clone was seen a few times. This rearrangement joins TRBV19 to TRBJ2-1; 7 bases fit TRBD1. The germline V gene encodes CDR1 LNHDA and CDR2 SQIVND (reference sequence). This CDR3 spans 13 amino acids. J was trimmed by 8 bases and V by 3 bases; bases with no gene match: 4. DNA of the CDR3: TGTGCCAGTAGTATCGGGCAGGGGGATGAGCAGTTCTTC. Protein: CASSIGQGDEQFF.

This sequence joins TRBV29-1 and TRBJ2-7, with 8 nucleotides matching TRBD1. The CDR3 extends over 15 amino acids. Trimming cost V 7 bases and J 2 bases; bases outside gene matches: 13. CDR1 is SQVTM, CDR2 ANQGSEA, per germline. As DNA, the CDR3 is TGCAGCGCGATAGGAGGGACAGGCTCACCCTACGAGCAGTACTTC. Residues: CSAIGGTGSPYEQYF.

The CDR3 DNA is TGTGCCAGCAGCTTAGGGGCGACAGGGAGTGAGCAGTTCTTC. Amino acids: CASSLGATGSEQFF. The rearrangement uses TRBV7-2 and TRBJ2-1, with 7 bases lining up with TRBD1. Germline assignment: CDR1 SGHTA and CDR2 FQGNSA. With V trimmed by 1 base and J by 9 bases, 6 bases remained unmatched. The CDR3 runs to 14 residues.

The rearrangement uses TRBV9 and TRBJ2-1; 8 bases fit TRBD2. This CDR3 contains 17 residues. Germline V gene data show CDR1 as SGDLS and CDR2 as YYNGEE. V shed 0 bases, J shed 0 bases, and the junction held 5 bases outside the gene matches. The CDR3 loop reads CASSVGGRGASYNEQFF. The DNA for the CDR3 is TGTGCCAGCAGCGTAGGGGGGCGGGGGGCCTCCTACAATGAGCAGTTCTTC.

V and J are TRBV5-4 and TRBJ1-2; D possibly corresponds to TRBD1 (6 bases). Deletions cut 4 bases from V and 6 bases from J, with 13 bases between. Germline-derived CDR1 and CDR2 are SGHNT and YYREEE (reference sequence). The CDR3 spans 13 residues. CDR3 region: CASSLQGWDGYTF. In DNA form, the CDR3 reads TGTGCCAGCAGCCTACAGGGATGGGATGGCTACACCTTC.

This chain joins TRBV2 and TRBJ2-3; 8 bases line up with TRBD1. V was clipped by 5 bases and J by 4 bases; unmatched bases: 11. The CDR3 is made up of 16 amino acids. CDR1 is SNHLY and CDR2 is FYNNEI in the germline V gene. In nucleotides, the CDR3 is TGTGCCAGCAGTCCCGGACAGGGTGGAAGGGCAGATACGCAGTATTTT. Its translation is CASSPGQGGRADTQYF.

The V and J genes are TRBV4-3 and TRBJ1-1, with D tentatively TRBD1 (5 bases). Trimming cost V 0 bases and J 8 bases, with 10 bases left between them. There are 13 residues in the CDR3. Germline CDR1 is LGHNA and CDR2 is YSLEER. The CDR3 region is CASSQDGGVEAFF. In DNA, the CDR3 is TGCGCCAGCAGCCAAGACGGGGGTGTAGAAGCTTTCTTT.

This clone was recorded once. The rearrangement joins TRBV15 to TRBJ1-1, with a possible D match to TRBD1 (6 bases). The V gene lost 0 bases and the J gene lost 7 bases, with 15 bases spanning the gap. In germline, CDR1 is LNHNV, CDR2 YYDKDF (reference sequence). The CDR3 runs 15 residues. The CDR3 DNA is TGTGCCACCAGCAGAGATCCGACAGACAGGAATGAAGCTTTCTTT. Residues: CATSRDPTDRNEAFF.

This sequence joins TRBV7-9 and TRBJ2-1, with TRBD2 as a possible D gene (6 bases). The germline V gene encodes CDR1 SEHNR and CDR2 FQNEAQ (reference sequence). Trimming took off 3 bases at V and 3 bases at J, with 9 bases between the two ends. This CDR3 comprises 14 residues. As DNA, the CDR3 is TGTGCCAGCAGCTTTCCTAGCGACTACAATGAGCAGTTCTTC. Its protein product is CASSFPSDYNEQFF.

The CDR3 is CASGFGTDNNTGELFF. The CDR3 region has the DNA TGTGCTAGTGGTTTCGGGACAGATAATAACACCGGGGAGCTGTTTTTT. This chain links TRBV12-5 with TRBJ2-2; 7 nucleotides agree with TRBD1. Germline CDR1 is LGHNT and CDR2 is FRNRAP. V trimming: 3 bases; J trimming: 2 bases; junction bases outside the gene matches: 6. This CDR3 is 16 amino acids long.

The chain couples TRBV16 to TRBJ1-2; tentative D call: TRBD1 (6 bases). This CDR3 contains 14 residues. V shed 3 bases and J shed 8 bases, with 16 bases lying between them. The germline gives CDR1 KGHSY, CDR2 FQNENV. This CDR3 reads CASSHLTQGRGYTF. Here the CDR3 DNA reads TGTGCCAGCAGCCACCTCACACAGGGAAGGGGCTACACCTTC.

This chain joins TRBV13 and TRBJ1-2; 7 nucleotides line up with TRBD1. J lost 11 bases, V lost 2 bases, and 8 bases had no gene match. The CDR3 runs to 13 residues. Germline-derived CDR1 and CDR2 are PRHDT and FYEKMQ (reference sequence). The CDR3 region has the DNA TGTGCCAGCAGCTTATCGGGACGCAGGGGGTACACCTTC. Residues: CASSLSGRRGYTF. The full variable domain, rest sourced from reference TRBV13 and TRBJ1-2, is AAGVIQSPRHLIKEKRETATLKCYPIPRHDTVYWYQQGPGQDPQFLISFYEKMQSDKGSIPDRFSAQQFSDYHSELNMSSLELGDSALYFCASSLSGRRGYTFGSGTRLTVV.

The rearrangement links TRBV19 to TRBJ1-3, with D unclear. The CDR3 covers 12 residues. V lost 3 bases and J 4 bases, leaving 4 bases between the germline ends. Germline V gives CDR1 LNHDA, CDR2 SQIVND (reference sequence). CDR3 protein: CASSISGNTIYF. The CDR3 DNA sequence: TGTGCCAGTAGTATCTCCGGAAACACCATATATTTT.

The genes are TRBV9 and TRBJ1-2, with a possible D match to TRBD1 (5 bases). This CDR3 spans 14 amino acids. Trimming stripped 0 bases from V and 4 bases from J, with 10 bases between. Germline V gene sequence: CDR1 SGDLS, CDR2 YYNGEE. This CDR3 reads CASSVDLRGYGYTF. The CDR3 DNA reads TGTGCCAGCAGCGTAGACCTAAGGGGCTATGGCTACACCTTC.

This clone is categorized as medium-sized (0.01 to 0.1%). The chain employs TRBV6-5 and TRBJ1-6; 11 bases are shared with TRBD1. From germline, CDR1 is MNHEY and CDR2 SVGAGI. J was trimmed by 12 bases and V by 4 bases; bases with no gene match: 8. This CDR3 comprises 15 residues. For the CDR3, the DNA is TGTGCCAGCAGTTCACCCGGGACAGGGGGTGTACCCCTCCACTTT. This encodes CASSSPGTGGVPLHF.